A selection of T cell receptor beta chains follows, all from one sample in a study of blood T cell repertoires in COVID-19. Generated by immunoSEQ multiplex PCR, the TCRdb table keeps only in-frame clones and is missing some. The sample carries a few hundred thousand clones, 70% to 90% recorded once. Sequencing was carried out using PBMCs or T cells enriched from blood (not recorded which). Source of these receptors: a man younger than 40 who had recovered from COVID-19. Each CDR3 is given with its conserved first and last residue. D genes are given only for firm matches. Clone sizes are given selectively: once, few, many, or a class where the clone is expanded.

. | TRBJ1-1 | . | TRBV29-1 | CSDGLNTEAFF | TGCAGCGATGGGCTGAACACTGAAGCTTTCTTT
. | TRBJ2-3 | . | TRBV4-1 | CASRPPTNTDTQYF | TGCGCCAGCAGACCACCCACTAACACAGATACGCAGTATTTT
TRBD1 | TRBJ1-3 | . | TRBV6-5 | CASSPYGTGNTIYF | TGTGCCAGCAGCCCCTACGGGACAGGGAACACCATATATTTT
. | TRBJ2-7 | . | TRBV25-1 | CASSALLDSSYEQYF | TGTGCCAGCAGTGCCCTCCTGGACAGCTCCTACGAGCAGTACTTC
TRBD1 | TRBJ1-5 | . | TRBV19 | CASGWTGNPRQPQHF | TGTGCCAGTGGGTGGACAGGGAACCCAAGGCAGCCCCAGCATTTT
. | TRBJ1-2 | once | TRBV6-1 | CASSEVGSGSYGYTF | TGTGCCAGCAGTGAAGTTGGTAGCGGGAGCTATGGCTACACCTTC
TRBD2 | TRBJ2-3 | . | TRBV4-2 | CASSQVAGGGSDTQYF | TGTGCCAGCAGCCAAGTAGCGGGGGGCGGCTCAGATACGCAGTATTTT
. | TRBJ1-2 | . | TRBV4-3 | CASSQGHRSVGYTF | TGCGCCAGCAGCCAAGGACACCGGTCGGTTGGCTACACCTTC
. | TRBJ1-4 | . | TRBV18 | CASSRGEGEKLFF | TGTGCCAGCTCACGTGGTGAGGGTGAAAAACTGTTTTTT
. | TRBJ2-1 | . | TRBV4-2 | CASSQGGQHNEQFF | TGTGCCAGCAGCCAAGGTGGACAACACAATGAGCAGTTCTTC
TRBD2 | TRBJ2-3 | . | TRBV11-1 | CASERGGWTDTQYF | TGTGCCAGCGAGCGGGGGGGCTGGACAGATACGCAGTATTTT
. | TRBJ1-4 | . | TRBV7-6 | CASSPFSGTGRVGKLFF | TGTGCCAGCAGCCCTTTTTCCGGGACTGGGAGAGTAGGAAAACTGTTTTTT
TRBD1 | TRBJ1-5 | . | TRBV6-2/TRBV6-3 | CASSDFAGTEKNSNQPQHF | TGTGCCAGCAGCGACTTCGCCGGGACAGAAAAAAATAGCAATCAGCCCCAGCATTTT
TRBD1 | TRBJ1-3 | . | TRBV5-6 | CASSLDGTGSVGNTIYF | TGTGCCAGCAGCTTGGATGGGACAGGGTCAGTCGGAAACACCATATATTTT
TRBD1 | TRBJ1-4 | . | TRBV10-2 | CASRPGQVRHNEKLFF | TGCGCCAGCAGACCAGGACAGGTTCGGCATAATGAAAAACTGTTTTTT
. | TRBJ2-1 | . | TRBV5-1 | CASSLAPGGHNEQFF | TGCGCCAGCAGCTTGGCCCCCGGGGGGCACAATGAGCAGTTCTTC
. | TRBJ1-2 | . | TRBV5-1 | CASSRRPNYGYTF | TGCGCCAGCAGCCGCAGGCCAAACTATGGCTACACCTTC
. | TRBJ1-2 | . | TRBV7-2 | CASSFSREKSGYTF | TGTGCCAGCAGCTTCTCGAGGGAAAAAAGCGGCTACACCTTC
TRBD1 | TRBJ2-1 | . | TRBV25-1 | CASSALGQGSDNEQFF | TGTGCCAGCAGTGCCCTAGGACAGGGGAGCGACAATGAGCAGTTCTTC
. | TRBJ1-2 | . | TRBV18 | CASSPGQISNYGYTF | TGTGCCAGCTCACCGGGGCAGATAAGTAACTATGGCTACACCTTC
TRBD1 | TRBJ2-6 | once | TRBV7-9 | CASRTGQGSSGANVLTF | TGTGCCAGCCGAACCGGACAGGGAAGCTCTGGGGCCAACGTCCTGACTTTC
. | TRBJ2-3 | many | TRBV6-4 | CASSVSGITDTQYF | TGTGCCAGCAGTGTTTCGGGGATCACAGATACGCAGTATTTT
TRBD1 | TRBJ2-2 | . | TRBV24-1 | CATSDSPGQGNTGELFF | TGTGCCACCAGTGATTCCCCGGGACAGGGGAACACCGGGGAGCTGTTTTTT
TRBD2 | TRBJ2-3 | . | TRBV18 | CASSPPGLATDTQYF | TGTGCCAGCTCACCTCCGGGACTAGCGACAGATACGCAGTATTTT
TRBD1 | TRBJ1-1 | . | TRBV5-1 | CASSPRQGATDTEAFF | TGCGCCAGCAGCCCTAGACAGGGGGCGACGGACACTGAAGCTTTCTTT
TRBD1 | TRBJ1-1 | . | TRBV30 | CAWSVFRDRGTEAFF | TGTGCCTGGAGTGTCTTCCGGGACAGGGGCACTGAAGCTTTCTTT
TRBD1 | TRBJ2-5 | . | TRBV5-8 | CASSHTLDRAARETQYF | TGTGCCAGCAGCCACACCCTGGACAGGGCCGCACGTGAGACCCAGTACTTC
TRBD1 | TRBJ2-1 | . | TRBV7-7 | CASSPRDRGLRNEQFF | TGTGCTAGCAGCCCCCGGGACAGGGGATTAAGGAATGAGCAGTTCTTC
. | TRBJ1-2 | once | TRBV10-3 | CATYTPLQVDYGYTF | TGTGCCACCTACACCCCATTACAGGTCGACTATGGCTACACCTTC
. | TRBJ1-2 | few | TRBV13 | CASSLGEVGMGYGYTF | TGTGCCAGCAGCTTAGGGGAGGTGGGGATGGGTTATGGCTACACCTTC
TRBD1 | TRBJ1-1 | . | TRBV2 | CASSEYAGGTEAFF | TGTGCCAGCAGTGAATACGCAGGGGGCACTGAAGCTTTCTTT
TRBD2 | TRBJ2-3 | few | TRBV7-3 | CASSPMVRGGSTDTQYF | TGTGCCAGCAGCCCAATGGTGCGGGGGGGAAGCACAGATACGCAGTATTTT
. | TRBJ1-2 | . | TRBV10-2 | CASSEVRYYGYTF | TGCGCCAGCAGTGAAGTGAGATACTATGGCTACACCTTC
. | TRBJ2-1 | once | TRBV5-4 | CASSLGLAGAGWNEQFF | TGTGCCAGCAGCTTGGGTCTTGCGGGGGCAGGATGGAATGAGCAGTTCTTC
TRBD1 | TRBJ1-2 | . | TRBV29-1 | CSVVGTGIRGYTF | TGCAGCGTTGTTGGGACAGGGATCCGTGGCTACACCTTC
. | TRBJ1-1 | few | TRBV18 | CASSPPLQGPNTEAFF | TGTGCCAGCTCACCACCATTGCAGGGCCCGAACACTGAAGCTTTCTTT
TRBD1 | TRBJ1-2 | . | TRBV19 | CASSLRDRSYGYTF | TGTGCCAGTAGTCTTAGGGACAGGTCCTATGGCTACACCTTC
. | TRBJ1-1 | . | TRBV3-1/TRBV3-2 | CASSHSSGNTEAFF | TGTGCCAGCAGCCACTCATCGGGGAACACTGAAGCTTTCTTT
TRBD1 | TRBJ1-6 | . | TRBV3-1/TRBV3-2 | CASSQDQGTGGTPLHF | TGTGCCAGCAGCCAAGATCAGGGGACAGGGGGAACACCCCTCCACTTT
. | TRBJ1-5 | . | TRBV6-1 | CASHPDLNQPQHF | TGTGCCAGCCATCCAGATCTCAATCAGCCCCAGCATTTT
. | TRBJ1-3 | . | TRBV5-4 | CASSLQGGNTIYF | TGTGCCAGCAGCTTACAGGGAGGAAACACCATATATTTT
TRBD1 | TRBJ2-3 | once | TRBV5-1 | CASSFTGGSTDTQYF | TGCGCCAGCAGCTTTACAGGGGGCAGTACAGATACGCAGTATTTT
TRBD1 | TRBJ2-3 | . | TRBV19 | CASSDREADTQYF | TGTGCCAGTAGTGACAGGGAAGCAGATACGCAGTATTTT
TRBD1 | TRBJ2-3 | . | TRBV30 | CAWSAGTGKGDTQYF | TGTGCCTGGAGCGCCGGGACAGGGAAGGGAGATACGCAGTATTTT